These 16 T cell receptor beta chains share one sample of origin, sequenced in a study of T cell responses to AZD1222 COVID-19 vaccine. Assay: immunoSEQ multiplex PCR; the TCRdb copy retains only in-frame clones and omits some. This table holds about 180,000 clones, approximately 94% found once. The sample consisted of peripheral blood, taken 28 days after the second AZD1222 dose. The source is an adult who received the AZD1222 COVID-19 vaccine.

The chain carries TRBV3-1 (or the pseudogene TRBV3-2) and TRBJ2-7; 9 bases are a match to TRBD1. V gave up 9 bases and J gave up 4 bases; unmatched junction bases: 7. The CDR3 has 13 residues. Germline CDR1 LGHDT, CDR2 YNNKEL (reference sequence). DNA for the CDR3: TGTGCCAGTGGTAGGGGGACAGGGTACGAGCAGTACTTC. This gives the protein CASGRGTGYEQYF.

The rearrangement joins TRBV14 to TRBJ2-1; no firm D call. The germline CDR1 and CDR2 sequences are SGHDN and FVKESK. The length of the CDR3 is 13 residues. Trimming removed 4 bases at V and 6 bases at J, with 10 bases between. CDR3 residues: CASSLTRSNEQFF. Written as DNA, the CDR3 is TGTGCCAGCAGCCTCACCAGGTCCAATGAGCAGTTCTTC.

Written as DNA, the CDR3 is TGTGCCAGTAGTATTCTAGCGGGGTTCTACAATGAGCAGTTCTTC. This gives the protein CASSILAGFYNEQFF. The chain is built from TRBV19 and TRBJ2-1; 9 bases agree with TRBD2. Germline CDR1 reads LNHDA; CDR2 reads SQIVND (reference sequence). There are 15 residues in the CDR3. The junction had 3 bases not matched to a gene; V was cut back by 3 bases and J by 3 bases.

CDR3 loop: CASSIIGAGAGANVLTF. The DNA of the CDR3 is TGTGCCAGTAGTATCATCGGGGCCGGGGCTGGGGCCAACGTCCTGACTTTC. J is TRBJ2-6 and V is TRBV19; D is possibly TRBD1 or TRBD2 (5 bases each). Germline-derived CDR1 and CDR2 are LNHDA and SQIVND (reference sequence). V shed 3 bases and J shed 2 bases, with 14 bases lying between them. The CDR3 loop spans 17 amino acids.

This chain uses TRBV28 with TRBJ2-4; TRBD1 aligns across 7 bases. Germline-derived CDR1 and CDR2 are MDHEN and SYDVKM. The V and J ends lost 6 bases and 3 bases, in that order; junction bases with no gene match: 14. This CDR3 has 17 residues. The CDR3 DNA is TGTGCCAGCAGACAACCCGGACAGGTACCCAGCAAAAACATTCAGTACTTC. This gives the protein CASRQPGQVPSKNIQYF.

This chain connects TRBV4-1 to TRBJ1-3; D not certain. The CDR3 covers 17 residues. Trimming left V 0 bases short and J 0 bases short, with 12 bases between. Germline V lookup: CDR1 MGHRA, CDR2 YSYEKL. In nucleotides, the CDR3 is TGCGCCAGCAGCCAAGACGATTTCGGGAACTCTGGAAACACCATATATTTT. This codes for CASSQDDFGNSGNTIYF.

The gene calls are TRBV2 and TRBJ1-6, with D hard to call. V lost 4 bases, J lost 9 bases, and 16 bases lay in between. The CDR3 length is 15 residues. Germline values: CDR1 SNHLY, CDR2 FYNNEI. The CDR3 bases are TGTGCCAGCAGTGGGTCCTGGGCGCGTACTTCACCCCTCCACTTT. It codes for CASSGSWARTSPLHF.

In this sample, this clone turned up once. The chain links TRBV27 to TRBJ1-1; possible D gene TRBD1, 5 bases. V was cut by 4 bases and J by 1 base, with 13 bases left in between. CDR1 and CDR2 (germline): MNHEY, SMNVEV (reference sequence). This CDR3 has 15 amino acids. The CDR3 DNA follows: TGTGCCAGCAGTTGGGGCCGTTTAGGGAACACTGAAGCTTTCTTT. Its protein product is CASSWGRLGNTEAFF.

The chain carries TRBV18 and TRBJ2-5; 8 positions agree with TRBD2. The junction had 12 bases not matched to a gene; V was cut back by 2 bases and J by 7 bases. The CDR3 sequence is 16 residues long. The germline gives CDR1 KGHSH, CDR2 LQKENI. The CDR3 DNA sequence: TGTGCCAGCTCACCAACTCGATCACTAGCGGCTGGGACCCAGTACTTC. This encodes CASSPTRSLAAGTQYF. The variable domain in full, with the rest retrieved from reference TRBV18 and TRBJ2-5, is NAGVMQNPRHLVRRRGQEARLRCSPMKGHSHVYWYRQLPEEGLKFMVYLQKENIIDESGMPKERFSAEFPKEGPSILRIQQVVRGDSAAYFCASSPTRSLAAGTQYFGPGTRLLVL.

This chain uses TRBV7-9 with TRBJ2-5; D call uncertain. From germline, CDR1 is SEHNR and CDR2 FQNEAQ (reference sequence). The CDR3 is made up of 16 amino acids. The ends were cut back, 2 bases at V and 4 bases at J, with 17 bases in the middle. The CDR3 protein is CASSLKVGFFGETQYF. DNA of the CDR3: TGTGCCAGCAGCTTAAAGGTGGGATTTTTCGGAGAGACCCAGTACTTC.

The chain has TRBV7-3 and TRBJ2-5; tentatively, D is TRBD2 (6 bases). The V gene lost 2 bases and the J gene lost 5 bases, with 15 bases spanning the gap. Germline-derived CDR1 and CDR2 are SGHTA and FQGTGA. CDR3 length equals 15 residues. The CDR3 DNA is TGTGCCAGCAGCTTAGCCGCGGGACCTCGGGAGACCCAGTACTTC. Translation: CASSLAAGPRETQYF.

The V gene is TRBV24-1, the J gene TRBJ2-2; maybe TRBD2 (7 bases). V lost 0 bases, J lost 5 bases, and 15 bases lay in between. The CDR3 length is 17 residues. Germline CDR1 is KGHDR and CDR2 is SFDVKD. CDR3 sequence (DNA): TGTGCCACCAGTGATTTGAGCGGGAAGGGGGTGACCGGGGAGCTGTTTTTT. This codes for CATSDLSGKGVTGELFF.

The chain links TRBV10-3 to TRBJ1-2; D gene uncertain. This CDR3 spans 15 amino acids. V dropped 0 bases and J dropped 4 bases, with 12 bases sitting between them. The germline V gene encodes CDR1 ENHRY and CDR2 SYGVKD. The CDR3 protein is CAISESASVFYGYTF. CDR3 nucleotide sequence: TGTGCCATCAGTGAGTCGGCGTCCGTGTTCTATGGCTACACCTTC.

This chain links TRBV7-6 with TRBJ2-2; D gene uncertain. V lost 5 bases and J lost 6, with 13 bases in between. Germline CDR1 reads SGHVS; CDR2 reads FNYEAQ. The CDR3 contains 14 residues. The CDR3 loop is CASSPPAGPGELFF. For the CDR3, the DNA is TGTGCCAGCAGCCCCCCCGCCGGCCCCGGGGAGCTGTTTTTT. Filled out from reference TRBV7-6 and TRBJ2-2, the complete variable domain reads GAGVSQSPRYKVTKRGQDVALRCDPISGHVSLYWYRQALGQGPEFLTYFNYEAQQDKSGLPNDRFSAERPEGSISTLTIQRTEQRDSAMYRCASSPPAGPGELFFGEGSRLTVL.

The chain recombines TRBV6-2 or TRBV6-3 with TRBJ1-4; tentatively, D is TRBD1 (5 bases). Trimming cost V 4 bases and J 4 bases, with 19 bases left between them. The germline V gene encodes CDR1 MNHEY and CDR2 SVGEGT. The CDR3 is made up of 17 amino acids. The CDR3 loop reads CASSLGTTTVLNEKLFF. The CDR3 DNA sequence: TGTGCCAGCAGTTTGGGGACGACTACCGTACTTAATGAAAAACTGTTTTTT.

The rearrangement uses TRBV7-3 and TRBJ1-1, with unresolved D. The V and J ends lost 5 bases and 1 base respectively, with 11 bases between them. The germline gives CDR1 SGHTA, CDR2 FQGTGA. The CDR3 is 14 residues long. The CDR3 DNA follows: TGTGCCAGCAGCCTTGGTGGACCGAACACTGAAGCTTTCTTT. This encodes CASSLGGPNTEAFF.